What follows describes a single T cell receptor beta chain. Using immunoSEQ multiplex PCR, the repertoire was profiled, and TCRdb retains in-frame clones only, with some absent. The sample has about 260,000 clones, around 88% seen once. These data originate in a study of blood T cell repertoires in COVID-19. Germline V gene data show CDR1 as SGHRS and CDR2 as YFSETQ. Trimming at V came to 0 bases and at J to 6 bases, leaving 6 bases not matched to a gene. The CDR3 has 15 amino acids. The receptor was derived from a woman aged 40 to 50 with acute COVID-19. The rearrangement joins TRBV5-1 to TRBJ2-3; TRBD1 matches 8 bases. Sequencing was done on a sample of PBMCs or T cells enriched from blood (not recorded which). CDR3 amino acids: CASSLVAGGMDTQYF. As DNA, the CDR3 is TGCGCCAGCAGCTTGGTTGCAGGGGGCATGGATACGCAGTATTTT.